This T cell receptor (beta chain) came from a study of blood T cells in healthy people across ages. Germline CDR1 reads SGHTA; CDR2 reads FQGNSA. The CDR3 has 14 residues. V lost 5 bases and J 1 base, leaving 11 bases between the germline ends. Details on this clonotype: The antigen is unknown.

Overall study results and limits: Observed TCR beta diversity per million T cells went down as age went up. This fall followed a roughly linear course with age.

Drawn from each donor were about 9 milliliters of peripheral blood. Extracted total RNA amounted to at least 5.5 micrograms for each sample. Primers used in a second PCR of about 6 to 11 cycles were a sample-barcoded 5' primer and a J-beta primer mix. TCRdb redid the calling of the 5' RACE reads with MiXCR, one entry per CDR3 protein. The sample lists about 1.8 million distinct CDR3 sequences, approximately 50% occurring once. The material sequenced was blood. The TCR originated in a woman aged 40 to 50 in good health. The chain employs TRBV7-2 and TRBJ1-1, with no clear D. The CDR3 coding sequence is TGTGCCAGCAGCAAATTCGAGGGGAACACTGAAGCTTTCTTT. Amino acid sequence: CASSKFEGNTEAFF.